This T cell receptor (beta chain) was documented in a study of blood T cell repertoires in COVID-19. About the study: The samples span acute and convalescent COVID-19 from the United States, Italy and Spain. PBMCs, B-cell-depleted T cells, or T cells were the source of the cDNA or gDNA that made up the material.

CDR3 length: 13 amino acids. Germline-derived CDR1 and CDR2 are MNHEY and SVGAGI. With 6 bases clipped from V and 3 bases from J, the junction kept 4 bases outside the gene matches. This clone was observed a few times. The table came from immunoSEQ multiplex PCR; TCRdb's copy has only in-frame clones and leaves some out. The repertoire holds around 70,000 clones, with 60% to 85% as singletons. The sequenced sample was peripheral blood. The rearrangement links TRBV6-5 to TRBJ1-2, with 7 bases that match TRBD1. This TCR derives from an older man with acute or convalescent COVID-19. Written as DNA, the CDR3 is TGTGCCAGCAGACCAGGGACAGACTATGGCTACACCTTC. Its translation: CASRPGTDYGYTF.